This entry lists 30 T cell receptor beta chains sequenced from one sample in a study of a mutant IDH1 vaccine in newly diagnosed glioma. Clones were sequenced by immunoSEQ multiplex PCR, and TCRdb holds only the in-frame ones, with some missing. Of tens of thousands of clones detected, about 90% appear once; the ten largest clones hold about 1.4%. The antigens of these receptors remain unknown. Time point of the sample: week 23, last vaccination. What each vaccine dose contained was 300 ug of mutant IDH1 20-mer peptide, accompanied by topical imiquimod. The sample consisted of PBMCs, taken from a glioma patient whose treatment included an IDH1 peptide vaccine. Receptors originate from a man aged 35 to 55 with glioma.

The V and J genes are TRBV27 and TRBJ2-7; 7 bases match TRBD1. Losses at the gene ends were 5 bases for V and 1 base for J; bases not matched to a gene: 5. The CDR3 length is 14 residues. Germline V lookup: CDR1 MNHEY, CDR2 SMNVEV (reference sequence). CDR3 protein: CASSLDRVSYEQYF. DNA of the CDR3: TGTGCCAGCAGTCTCGACAGGGTGTCCTACGAGCAGTACTTC.

The V call is TRBV19, the J call TRBJ1-4, with D tentatively TRBD1 (5 bases). CDR3 size: 13 residues. V gave up 9 bases and J gave up 8 bases, with 16 bases separating them. CDR1 and CDR2 from the germline V gene are LNHDA and SQIVND (reference sequence). CDR3 in DNA: TGTGCCAGCCGGGTCCTTCAGGGAGAAAAACTGTTTTTT. This codes for CASRVLQGEKLFF.

The chain joins TRBV12-5 to TRBJ2-3, with D hard to call. The CDR3 has 13 residues. CDR1 LGHNT and CDR2 FRNRAP come from the germline V gene. Between the trimmed V and J ends, which lost 7 bases and 2 bases, there was a span of 10 bases. The CDR3 sequence is CASAILNTDTQYF. As DNA, the CDR3 is TGTGCTAGTGCCATACTTAACACAGATACGCAGTATTTT.

The genes are TRBV5-1 and TRBJ2-7; D perhaps matches TRBD1 (6 bases). This CDR3 has 13 amino acids. Trimming cost V 4 bases and J 5 bases, with 13 bases left between them. Germline CDR1 SGHRS, CDR2 YFSETQ. The CDR3 is CASSQLTGNEQYF. Here the CDR3 DNA reads TGCGCCAGCAGCCAACTTACAGGGAACGAGCAGTACTTC.

The chain couples TRBV7-9 to TRBJ1-4; no definite D call. The V end lost 0 bases, the J end lost 4 bases, and 9 bases lay between the germline ends. Germline assignment: CDR1 SEHNR and CDR2 FQNEAQ (reference sequence). The CDR3 loop spans 15 amino acids. CDR3 region: CASSLALGSNEKLFF. CDR3 nucleotide sequence: TGTGCCAGCAGCTTAGCGCTGGGGAGTAATGAAAAACTGTTTTTT.

The rearrangement joins TRBV5-1 to TRBJ1-3; TRBD1 aligns across 9 bases. The CDR3 runs to 14 residues. Trimming removed 4 bases from V and 3 bases from J; junction bases left unmatched: 2. In germline, CDR1 is SGHRS, CDR2 YFSETQ. The CDR3 sequence: CASSDRGFGNTIYF. The CDR3 DNA sequence: TGCGCCAGCAGCGACAGGGGGTTTGGAAACACCATATATTTT.

V usage is TRBV6-5 and J usage is TRBJ1-5, with no clear D. V lost 0 bases and J lost 7, with 7 bases in between. This CDR3 has 13 amino acids. Germline values: CDR1 MNHEY, CDR2 SVGAGI. The CDR3 nucleotides are TGTGCCAGCAGTTACTCGTCGGGGCAGCCCCAGCATTTT. Translated: CASSYSSGQPQHF.

This chain joins TRBV29-1 and TRBJ2-2; no firm D call. The CDR3 consists of 12 residues. From germline, CDR1 is SQVTM and CDR2 ANQGSEA. V shed 5 bases and J shed 8 bases, with 12 bases lying between them. The DNA for the CDR3 is TGCAGCGTTCGGGCAAAAGGAGGGGAGCTGTTTTTT. It encodes CSVRAKGGELFF.

Note on this clone: The junction departs from germline at one end; a sequencing error may be responsible. The rearrangement links TRBV7-7 to TRBJ2-1; the match to TRBD2 covers 10 bases. CDR1 and CDR2 (germline): SSHAT, FNYEAQ (reference sequence). The length of the CDR3 is 18 residues. The CDR3 loop reads CASSLAAGGSGRAREQFF. DNA of the CDR3: TGTGCTAGCAGCTTAGCTGCCGGTGGGAGCGGGAGGGCTCGTGAGCAGTTCTTC. The complete variable domain, with remaining parts taken from reference TRBV7-7 and TRBJ2-1, reads GAGVSQSPRYKVTKRGQDVTLRCDPISSHATLYWYQQALGQGPEFLTYFNYEAQPDKSGLPSDRFSAERPEGSISTLTIQRTEQRDSAMYRCASSLAAGGSGRAREQFFGPGTRLTVL.

This clone was detected only a few times. This same CDR3 is encoded by further DNA sequences in the sample. This chain uses TRBV18 with TRBJ1-5, with unresolved D. Germline V gene lookup returns CDR1 KGHSH and CDR2 LQKENI. Trimming removed 2 bases from V and 5 bases from J, with 7 bases in between. The CDR3 runs to 13 residues. The CDR3 loop reads CASSPGRDQPQHF. The CDR3 DNA reads TGTGCCAGCTCACCAGGACGGGATCAGCCCCAGCATTTT. The whole variable domain, remainder taken from reference TRBV18 and TRBJ1-5, is NAGVMQNPRHLVRRRGQEARLRCSPMKGHSHVYWYRQLPEEGLKFMVYLQKENIIDESGMPKERFSAEFPKEGPSILRIQQVVRGDSAAYFCASSPGRDQPQHFGDGTRLSIL.

Concerning this clone itself: Different DNA sequences within this sample yield the same CDR3. CDR3: CASSLVVSPYEQYF. As DNA, the CDR3 is TGCGCCAGCAGCTTGGTAGTGTCCCCGTACGAGCAGTACTTC. The V gene is TRBV5-1, the J gene TRBJ2-7, with D unresolved. The CDR3 length is 14 residues. Trimming removed 0 bases from V and 4 bases from J, with 11 bases in between. Germline V gives CDR1 SGHRS, CDR2 YFSETQ.

This clone came up once. The rearrangement joins TRBV5-4 to TRBJ2-7, with unresolved D. Looked up from germline, CDR1 is SGHNT and CDR2 is YYREEE (reference sequence). Trimming shortened V by 4 bases and J by 0 bases, and 5 bases separated the two germline ends. This CDR3 has 12 amino acids. CDR3 nucleotides: TGTGCCAGCAGCGCTGACTCCTACGAGCAGTACTTC. Protein: CASSADSYEQYF.

The V gene is TRBV28, the J gene TRBJ2-7, with 12 bases matching TRBD2. Per the germline V gene, CDR1 is MDHEN and CDR2 is SYDVKM. Trimming cost V 5 bases and J 2 bases; bases outside gene matches: 10. CDR3 length: 17 residues. The DNA for the CDR3 is TGTGCCAGCAGTCCCCCCCCCGGGACTAGCGGGCCCTACGAGCAGTACTTC. Protein product: CASSPPPGTSGPYEQYF.

This chain connects TRBV6-6 to TRBJ2-1; D may be TRBD1 or TRBD2 (5 bases each). The CDR3 runs 14 residues. The V gene's germline CDR1 is MNHNY and CDR2 SVGAGI (reference sequence). V was trimmed by 2 bases and J by 7 bases, leaving 12 bases between them. The CDR3 region has the DNA TGTGCCAGCAGTTACGGGGCAGGGAGTAATGAGCAGTTCTTC. Translation gives CASSYGAGSNEQFF.

V and J are TRBV11-2 and TRBJ2-1; tentative D call: TRBD2 (5 bases). V was shortened by 0 bases and J by 6 bases, with 15 bases between the two germline ends. The CDR3 spans 16 residues. Per the germline V gene, CDR1 is SGHAT and CDR2 is FQNNGV. CDR3 nucleotides: TGTGCCAGCAGCTTAGATGTAGAGGACGGACTCAATGAGCAGTTCTTC. It translates to CASSLDVEDGLNEQFF.

The chain employs TRBV27 and TRBJ2-7, with a tentative D call TRBD2 (5 bases). CDR3 length: 12 amino acids. V lost 3 bases and J 7 bases, leaving 10 bases between the germline ends. Germline values: CDR1 MNHEY, CDR2 SMNVEV (reference sequence). CDR3 protein: CASSFLAGEQYF. The DNA for the CDR3 is TGTGCCAGCAGTTTTCTAGCTGGGGAGCAGTACTTC.

The chain carries TRBV29-1 and TRBJ2-1, with D tentatively TRBD1 (6 bases). Germline CDR1 reads SQVTM; CDR2 reads ANQGSEA. The CDR3 sequence is 14 residues long. V lost 8 bases, J lost 0 bases, and 14 bases lay in between. The DNA of the CDR3 is TGCAGCTCCTTGGGGGCTAGCTCCTACAATGAGCAGTTCTTC. It codes for CSSLGASSYNEQFF.

This chain uses TRBV27 with TRBJ2-5; 10 nucleotides align to TRBD1. With V trimmed by 5 bases and J by 4 bases, 7 bases remained unmatched. Germline values: CDR1 MNHEY, CDR2 SMNVEV (reference sequence). This CDR3 has 15 amino acids. For the CDR3, the DNA is TGTGCCAGCAGTACGCGGGGACAGGGGAGAGAGACCCAGTACTTC. This sequence encodes CASSTRGQGRETQYF.

The chain links TRBV5-4 to TRBJ2-3; the D gene is possibly TRBD1 (6 bases). Germline V CDR1 and CDR2: SGHNT, YYREEE (reference sequence). Trimming took 4 bases from V and 5 from J, leaving 14 bases between them. This CDR3 has 14 amino acids. Written as DNA, the CDR3 is TGTGCCAGCAGCAAGGACAGTCTCAGAGATACGCAGTATTTT. This codes for CASSKDSLRDTQYF.

J is TRBJ1-5 and V is TRBV6-6; 8 bases fit TRBD1. CDR3 size: 13 residues. V lost 6 bases, J lost 6 bases, and 4 bases stayed unmatched. The germline CDR1 and CDR2 sequences are MNHNY and SVGAGI (reference sequence). As DNA, the CDR3 is TGTGCCAGCAGCCAACAGGGGGGTCAGCCCCAGCATTTT. It codes for CASSQQGGQPQHF.

V and J are TRBV18 and TRBJ2-1; D unclear. Trimming removed 1 base from V and 0 bases from J, with 10 bases in between. In germline, CDR1 is KGHSH, CDR2 LQKENI. CDR3 size: 16 residues. The CDR3 here is CASSPQGRVSYNEQFF. In DNA form, the CDR3 reads TGTGCCAGCTCACCACAGGGAAGGGTCTCCTACAATGAGCAGTTCTTC.

The V call is TRBV6-5, the J call TRBJ2-2; 7 bases fit TRBD1. The CDR3 contains 15 residues. Germline-derived CDR1 and CDR2 are MNHEY and SVGAGI. V shed 7 bases, J shed 5 bases, and the junction held 10 bases outside the gene matches. The CDR3 bases are TGTGCCAGCACCCGAACAGGGGACGGAACCGGGGAGCTGTTTTTT. Translating gives CASTRTGDGTGELFF.

This clone appeared a single time. V usage is TRBV21-1 and J usage is TRBJ1-2; the table's TRBD1 call for D was not verified on the DNA. TRBV21-1 is deemed a pseudogene. CDR3 length: 15 amino acids. The CDR3 region is CASSAAATGNYGYTF. The CDR3 bases are TGTGCCAGCAGCGCTGCGGCCACAGGGAACTATGGCTACACCTTC.

The chain combines TRBV27 with TRBJ1-4; 10 positions agree with TRBD1. From germline, CDR1 is MNHEY and CDR2 SMNVEV (reference sequence). CDR3 length: 15 amino acids. V lost 5 bases and J lost 5; bases outside the gene matches: 5. CDR3 DNA: TGTGCCAGCAGTATTATGACAGGGGGCAATGAAAAACTGTTTTTT. Translation gives CASSIMTGGNEKLFF.

The genes are TRBV6-1 and TRBJ2-1; 7 positions match TRBD1. The V segment lost 2 bases and the J segment 3 bases; nucleotides outside the gene matches: 13. Germline-derived CDR1 and CDR2 are MNHNS and SASEGT. The CDR3 is made up of 18 amino acids. CDR3 sequence (DNA): TGTGCCAGCAGTGAATACTCGATCAGACAGGGTCGCTACAATGAGCAGTTCTTC. Translation gives CASSEYSIRQGRYNEQFF.

The chain has TRBV5-6 and TRBJ1-3; D is uncertain. Trimming stripped 4 bases from V and 0 bases from J, with 8 bases between. The length of the CDR3 is 14 residues. Germline V gene sequence: CDR1 SGHDT, CDR2 YYEEEE. CDR3 DNA sequence: TGTGCCAGCAGCCCCGCGACCTCTGGAAACACCATATATTTT. Translating it yields CASSPATSGNTIYF.

The chain uses TRBV2 and TRBJ1-5; no reliable D call. The CDR3 consists of 14 residues. V lost 1 base and J 3 bases, leaving 7 bases between the germline ends. Germline V gene sequence: CDR1 SNHLY, CDR2 FYNNEI. Written as DNA, the CDR3 is TGTGCCAGCAGTGAAGAGGTGGTCAATCAGCCCCAGCATTTT. It encodes CASSEEVVNQPQHF.

J is TRBJ2-7 and V is TRBV10-3, with D perhaps matching TRBD2 (5 bases). CDR3 length: 13 amino acids. Germline lookup yields CDR1 ENHRY and CDR2 SYGVKD. V was shortened by 2 bases and J by 6 bases, with 11 bases between the two germline ends. CDR3 sequence reads: CAISEPPGIEQYF. For the CDR3, the DNA is TGTGCCATCAGTGAGCCCCCCGGGATCGAGCAGTACTTC.

This chain connects TRBV29-1 to TRBJ1-2; D possibly corresponds to TRBD1 (5 bases). CDR3 length: 10 residues. The V gene lost 7 bases and the J gene lost 6 bases, with 9 bases spanning the gap. In germline, CDR1 is SQVTM, CDR2 ANQGSEA. The CDR3 spells CSALGDGYTF. The CDR3 DNA reads as TGCAGCGCCCTAGGGGATGGCTACACCTTC.

J is TRBJ2-2 and V is TRBV6-1; TRBD1 matches 8 bases. With 3 bases clipped from V and 9 bases from J, the junction kept 6 bases outside the gene matches. The CDR3 sequence is 14 residues long. Germline CDR1 MNHNS, CDR2 SASEGT. The CDR3 DNA sequence: TGTGCCAGCAGTGAGGGCAGGGGGCGCCGGGAGCTGTTTTTT. This encodes CASSEGRGRRELFF.